The clone carrying this T cell receptor beta chain occurred a few times. Its specificity is not known. This record comes from a study of T cells after yellow fever vaccination. Findings of the study overall: Post-booster samples contained most primary-vaccination clones (nearly 98% CD4, about 90% CD8). Contaminants from the bulk population, in the form of abundant clonotypes, could be found in FACS-sorted repertoires.

The CDR3 consists of 16 residues. Germline CDR1 and CDR2: LGHNA and YSLEER. V shed 0 bases and J shed 2 bases, with 14 bases lying between them. TCRdb redid the calling of the 5' RACE reads with MiXCR, one entry per CDR3 protein. Seen here are some 560,000 distinct CDR3 sequences, about a sixth observed once, and the top ten hold 17%. This chain links TRBV4-3 with TRBJ2-7; D ambiguous. The sequences come from PBMCs, collected 5 days after the first yellow fever vaccination. The clonotype comes from a man aged 18 to 29 who received the YFV17D yellow fever vaccine. CDR3 loop: CASSQERVRLPYEQYF. CDR3 DNA sequence: TGCGCCAGCAGCCAAGAACGGGTCAGACTCCCCTACGAGCAGTACTTC.